This T cell receptor (beta chain) was sequenced during a study of T cells expressing NK-cell markers. TCRdb reprocessed the 5' RACE reads and keeps a single row for each CDR3 protein, giving no DNA. Recorded for this sample: about 460,000 distinct CDR3 sequences. The CDR3 runs 14 residues. From germline, CDR1 is SGHRS and CDR2 YFSETQ. The genes are TRBV5-1 and TRBJ2-1; TCRdb outputs TRBD1, but without DNA this stays unchecked. The sequence was collected from a woman between 45 and 60 years old in good health. Sample: blood T cells: a sorted CD56 or NKG2C T cell subset, CD4+ or CD8+ T cells, or bulk PBMC T cells (not recorded which). The CDR3 loop reads CASAGTGTYNEQFF.